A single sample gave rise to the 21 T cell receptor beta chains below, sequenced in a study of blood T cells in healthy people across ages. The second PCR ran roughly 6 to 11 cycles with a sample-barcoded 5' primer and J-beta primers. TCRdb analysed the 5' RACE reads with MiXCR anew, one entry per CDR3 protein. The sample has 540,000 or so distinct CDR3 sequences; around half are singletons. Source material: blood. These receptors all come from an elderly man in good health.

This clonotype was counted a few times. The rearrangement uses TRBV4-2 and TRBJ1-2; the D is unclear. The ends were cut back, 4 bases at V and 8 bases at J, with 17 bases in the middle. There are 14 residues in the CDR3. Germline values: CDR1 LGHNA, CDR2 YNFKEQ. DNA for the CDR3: TGTGCCAGCAGCCCTCATGTTACCCTTTGGGGCTACACCTTC. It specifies CASSPHVTLWGYTF.

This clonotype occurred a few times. CDR3 region: CASSLGRRGFNTQYF. CDR3 coding DNA: TGTGCCAGCAGCTTAGGTCGGAGGGGGTTCAATACGCAGTATTTT. The V gene is TRBV7-2, the J gene TRBJ2-3; either TRBD1 or TRBD2 may fit D (6 bases each). Germline V gene sequence: CDR1 SGHTA, CDR2 FQGNSA. Trimming cost V 1 base and J 7 bases, with 15 bases left between them. The CDR3 has 15 amino acids.

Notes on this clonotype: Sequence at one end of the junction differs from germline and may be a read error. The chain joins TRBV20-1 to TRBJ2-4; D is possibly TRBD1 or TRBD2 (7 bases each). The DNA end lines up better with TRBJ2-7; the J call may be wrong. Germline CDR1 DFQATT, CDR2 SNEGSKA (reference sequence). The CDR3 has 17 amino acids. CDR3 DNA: TGCGGTGCTAGTTTTCCCGGTCGGGGGGACAGTCGCTACGAGCAGTACTTC. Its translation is CGASFPGRGDSRYEQYF.

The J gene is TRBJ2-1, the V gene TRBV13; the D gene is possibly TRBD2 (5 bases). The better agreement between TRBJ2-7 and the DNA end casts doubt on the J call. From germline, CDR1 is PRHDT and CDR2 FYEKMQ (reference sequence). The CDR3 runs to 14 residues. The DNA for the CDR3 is TGTGCCAGCAGCTCGAGGGTCGGCTACAATGAGCAGTACTTC. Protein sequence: CASSSRVGYNEQYF.

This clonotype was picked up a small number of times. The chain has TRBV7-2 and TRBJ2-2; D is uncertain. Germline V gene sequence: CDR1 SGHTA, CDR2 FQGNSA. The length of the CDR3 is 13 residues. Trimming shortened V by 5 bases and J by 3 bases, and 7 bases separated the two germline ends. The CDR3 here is CASSPYYTGELFF. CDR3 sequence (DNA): TGTGCCAGCAGCCCGTACTACACCGGGGAGCTGTTTTTT.

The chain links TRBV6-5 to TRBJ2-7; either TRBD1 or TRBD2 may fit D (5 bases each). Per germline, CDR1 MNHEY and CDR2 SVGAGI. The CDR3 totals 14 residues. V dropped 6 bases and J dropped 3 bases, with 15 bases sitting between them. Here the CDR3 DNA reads TGTGCCAGCAGGTACGGGGCGCCCTACTACGAGCAGTACTTC. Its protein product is CASRYGAPYYEQYF.

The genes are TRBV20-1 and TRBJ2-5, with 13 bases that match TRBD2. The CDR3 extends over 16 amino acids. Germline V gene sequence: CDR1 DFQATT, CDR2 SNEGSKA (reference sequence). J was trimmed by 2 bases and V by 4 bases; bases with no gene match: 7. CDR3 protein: CSANPGLAGNQETQYF. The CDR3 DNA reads TGCAGTGCTAACCCGGGACTAGCGGGGAATCAAGAGACCCAGTACTTC.

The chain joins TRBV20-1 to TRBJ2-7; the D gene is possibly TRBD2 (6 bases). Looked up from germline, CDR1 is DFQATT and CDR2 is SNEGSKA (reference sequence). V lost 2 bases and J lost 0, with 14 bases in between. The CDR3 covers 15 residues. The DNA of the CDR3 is TGCAGTGCTAGACCGTCCCGGGAGAGCTCCTACGAGCAGTACTTC. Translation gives CSARPSRESSYEQYF.

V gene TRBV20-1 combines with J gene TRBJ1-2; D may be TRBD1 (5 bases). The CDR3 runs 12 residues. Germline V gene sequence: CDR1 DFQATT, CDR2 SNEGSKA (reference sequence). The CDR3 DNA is TGCAATGCCGGGACCGCACCATATGGCTACACCTTC. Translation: CNAGTAPYGYTF.

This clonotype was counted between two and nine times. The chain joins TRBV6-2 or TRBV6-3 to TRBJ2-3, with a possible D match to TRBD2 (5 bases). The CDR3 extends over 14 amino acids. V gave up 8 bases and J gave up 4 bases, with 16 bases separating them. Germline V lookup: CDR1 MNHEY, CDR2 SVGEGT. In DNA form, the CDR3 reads TGTGCCAGCCGCTATCGGGGATTTGCAGATACGCAGTATTTT. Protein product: CASRYRGFADTQYF.

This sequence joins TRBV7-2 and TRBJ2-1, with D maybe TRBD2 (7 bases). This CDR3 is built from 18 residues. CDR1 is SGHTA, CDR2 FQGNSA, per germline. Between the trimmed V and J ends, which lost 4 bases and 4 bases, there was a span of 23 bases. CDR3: CASSSGGARVSRYNEQFF. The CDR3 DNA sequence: TGTGCCAGCAGCTCTGGGGGGGCAAGGGTCTCCCGGTACAATGAGCAGTTCTTC. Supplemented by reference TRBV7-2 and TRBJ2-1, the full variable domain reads GAGVSQSPSNKVTEKGKDVELRCDPISGHTALYWYRQSLGQGLEFLIYFQGNSAPDKSGLPSDRFSAERTGGSVSTLTIQRTQQEDSAVYLCASSSGGARVSRYNEQFFGPGTRLTVL.

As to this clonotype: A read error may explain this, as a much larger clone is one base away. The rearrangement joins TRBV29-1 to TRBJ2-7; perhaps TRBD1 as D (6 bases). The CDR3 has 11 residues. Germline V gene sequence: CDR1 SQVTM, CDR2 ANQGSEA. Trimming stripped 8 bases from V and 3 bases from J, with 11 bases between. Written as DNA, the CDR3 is TGCAGCATTGGACAGCTCTACGAGCAGTACTTC. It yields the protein CSIGQLYEQYF.

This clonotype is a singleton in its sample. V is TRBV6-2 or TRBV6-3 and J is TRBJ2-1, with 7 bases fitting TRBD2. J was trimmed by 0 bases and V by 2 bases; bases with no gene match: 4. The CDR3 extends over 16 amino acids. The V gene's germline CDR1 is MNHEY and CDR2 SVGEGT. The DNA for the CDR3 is TGTGCCAGCAGTTACGGGCGGGAGCACTCCTACAATGAGCAGTTCTTC. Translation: CASSYGREHSYNEQFF.

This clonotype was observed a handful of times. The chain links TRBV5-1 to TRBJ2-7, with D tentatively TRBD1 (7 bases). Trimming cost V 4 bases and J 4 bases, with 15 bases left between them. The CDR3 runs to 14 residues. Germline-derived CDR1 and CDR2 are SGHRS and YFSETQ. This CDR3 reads CASSPEGARYEQYF. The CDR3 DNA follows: TGCGCCAGCAGCCCGGAGGGGGCGCGGTACGAGCAGTACTTC.

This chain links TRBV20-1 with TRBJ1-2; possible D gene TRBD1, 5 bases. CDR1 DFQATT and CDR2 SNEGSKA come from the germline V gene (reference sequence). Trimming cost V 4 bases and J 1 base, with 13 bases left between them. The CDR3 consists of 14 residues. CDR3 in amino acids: CSAILPGFNYGYTF. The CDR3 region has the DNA TGCAGTGCTATCCTGCCAGGGTTTAACTATGGCTACACCTTC.

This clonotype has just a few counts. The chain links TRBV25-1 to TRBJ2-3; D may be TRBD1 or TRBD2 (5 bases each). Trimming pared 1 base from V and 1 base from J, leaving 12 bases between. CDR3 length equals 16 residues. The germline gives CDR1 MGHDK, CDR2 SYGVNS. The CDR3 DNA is TGTGCCAGCAGTGAATCCGGGGCGCCGCGCACAGATACGCAGTATTTT. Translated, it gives CASSESGAPRTDTQYF. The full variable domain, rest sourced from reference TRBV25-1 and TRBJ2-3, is EADIYQTPRYLVIGTGKKITLECSQTMGHDKMYWYQQDPGMELHLIHYSYGVNSTEKGDLSSESTVSRIRTEHFPLTLESARPSHTSQYLCASSESGAPRTDTQYFGPGTRLTVL.

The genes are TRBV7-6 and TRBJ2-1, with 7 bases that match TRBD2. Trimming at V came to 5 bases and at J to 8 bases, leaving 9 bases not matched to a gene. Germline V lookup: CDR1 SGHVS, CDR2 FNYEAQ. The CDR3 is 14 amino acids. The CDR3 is CASSLPGRGDEQFF. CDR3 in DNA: TGTGCCAGCAGCCTACCAGGGAGGGGCGATGAGCAGTTCTTC.

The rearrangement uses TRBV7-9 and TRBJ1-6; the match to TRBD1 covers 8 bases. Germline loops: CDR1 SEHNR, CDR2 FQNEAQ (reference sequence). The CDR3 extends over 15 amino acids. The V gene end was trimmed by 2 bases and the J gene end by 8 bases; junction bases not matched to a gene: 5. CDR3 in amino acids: CASSLSGGRDSPLHF. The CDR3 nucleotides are TGTGCCAGCAGCTTATCAGGGGGCAGGGATTCACCCCTCCACTTT.

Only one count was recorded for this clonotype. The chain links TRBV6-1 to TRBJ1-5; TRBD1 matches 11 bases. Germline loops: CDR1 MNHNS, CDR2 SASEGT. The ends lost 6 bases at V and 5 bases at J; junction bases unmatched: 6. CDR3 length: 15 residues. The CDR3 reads CASRAGQGVYQPQHF. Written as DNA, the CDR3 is TGTGCCAGCAGAGCGGGACAGGGGGTTTATCAGCCCCAGCATTTT.

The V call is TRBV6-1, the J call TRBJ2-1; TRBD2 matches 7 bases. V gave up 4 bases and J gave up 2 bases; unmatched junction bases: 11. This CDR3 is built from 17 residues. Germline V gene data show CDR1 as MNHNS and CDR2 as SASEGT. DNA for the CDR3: TGTGCCAGCAGTGTTTCGGTTGGGGGGACTACCTACAATGAGCAGTTCTTC. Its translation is CASSVSVGGTTYNEQFF.

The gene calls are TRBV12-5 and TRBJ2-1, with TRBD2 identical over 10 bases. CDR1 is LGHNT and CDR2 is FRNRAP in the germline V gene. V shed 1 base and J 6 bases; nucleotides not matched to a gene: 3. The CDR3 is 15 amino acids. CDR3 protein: CASGLASGGSNEQFF. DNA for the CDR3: TGTGCTAGTGGTTTGGCTAGCGGGGGTAGCAATGAGCAGTTCTTC.